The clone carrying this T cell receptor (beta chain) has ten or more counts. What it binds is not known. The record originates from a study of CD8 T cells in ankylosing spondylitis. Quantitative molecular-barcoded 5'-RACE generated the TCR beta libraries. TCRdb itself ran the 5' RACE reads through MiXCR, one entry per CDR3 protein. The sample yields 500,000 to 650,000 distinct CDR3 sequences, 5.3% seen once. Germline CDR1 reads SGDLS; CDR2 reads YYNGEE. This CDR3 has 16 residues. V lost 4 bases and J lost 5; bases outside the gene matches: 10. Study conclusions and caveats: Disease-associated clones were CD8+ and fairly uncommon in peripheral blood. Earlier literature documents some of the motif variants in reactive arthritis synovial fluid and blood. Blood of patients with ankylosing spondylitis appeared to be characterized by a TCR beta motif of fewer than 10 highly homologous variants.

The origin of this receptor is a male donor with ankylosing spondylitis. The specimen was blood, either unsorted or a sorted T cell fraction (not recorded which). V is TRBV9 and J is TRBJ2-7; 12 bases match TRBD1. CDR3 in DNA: TGTGCCAGCAGCCCGCCCCCCGGGACAGGGGGCGACGAGCAGTACTTC. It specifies CASSPPPGTGGDEQYF. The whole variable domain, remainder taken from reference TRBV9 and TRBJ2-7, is DSGVTQTPKHLITATGQRVTLRCSPRSGDLSVYWYQQSLDQGLQFLIQYYNGEERAKGNILERFSAQQFPDLHSELNLSSLELGDSALYFCASSPPPGTGGDEQYFGPGTRLTVT.